This TCR beta chain comes out of a study of shared clonotypes between healthy human individuals. Sequencing used immunoSEQ multiplex PCR; TCRdb keeps in-frame clones, though not all of them. The data show approximately 720,000 clones, 55% to 75% seen once. Overall study results and limits: Among non-shared clonotypes, generation probabilities were lower than among those shared by all four donors.

In regard to this clone: Antigen: not known. The identical CDR3 is also encoded by other nucleotide sequences in the sample.

The length of the CDR3 is 15 residues. Germline CDR1 SGHRS, CDR2 YFSETQ. The V end was cut by 3 bases, the J end by 3 bases, with 13 bases between. Sequences were obtained from memory CD4+ T cells sorted from blood. Indicated subset: CD45RA-negative fraction. The V gene is TRBV5-1, the J gene TRBJ2-1; D possibly corresponds to TRBD2 (6 bases). The receptor's source is a woman aged 30 to 39 in good health. This CDR3 reads CASSWGDRDYNEQFF. The DNA for the CDR3 is TGCGCCAGCAGCTGGGGGGATAGGGACTACAATGAGCAGTTCTTC.